The 28 T cell receptor beta chains below all came from one sample that was sequenced in a study of identical twins. TCRdb reanalysed the 5' RACE reads using MiXCR and keeps one entry per CDR3 protein. The table has about 520,000 distinct CDR3 sequences, approximately 22% seen once. The data also belong to a second study, concerning T cells expressing NK-cell markers.

The sequenced sample was CD4+ T cells sorted from blood. The source is a woman aged 18-35 years in good health.

This clonotype was counted at least ten times. The chain links TRBV12-3 or TRBV12-4 to TRBJ2-2; weak D call: TRBD2 (6 bases). The CDR3 extends over 13 amino acids. V was cut by 6 bases and J by 7 bases, with 12 bases left in between. The CDR3 region is CASSWDSDGELFF. For the CDR3, the DNA is TGTGCCAGCAGCTGGGACTCGGACGGGGAGCTGTTTTTT.

This rearrangement joins TRBV3-1 to TRBJ2-3, with 13 bases fitting TRBD2. The CDR3 consists of 15 residues. Per the germline V gene, CDR1 is LGHDT and CDR2 is YNNKEL (reference sequence). J was trimmed by 5 bases and V by 4 bases; bases with no gene match: 3. The CDR3: CASSRTSGGVDTQYF. The CDR3 DNA reads TGTGCCAGCAGCCGTACTAGCGGGGGGGTAGATACGCAGTATTTT.

This clonotype has only a few counts. The chain is built from TRBV3-1 and TRBJ1-4; D is ambiguous. The V end lost 0 bases, the J end lost 10 bases, and 9 bases lay between the germline ends. Germline values: CDR1 LGHDT, CDR2 YNNKEL (reference sequence). The CDR3 runs 13 residues. The CDR3 DNA is TGTGCCAGCAGCCAAGATCTCAAGGGAAAACTGTTTTTT. Translating gives CASSQDLKGKLFF.

The chain is built from TRBV7-2 and TRBJ2-7; D may match TRBD1 or TRBD2 (5 bases each). V lost 5 bases, J lost 3 bases, and 23 bases lay in between. Germline CDR1 is SGHTA and CDR2 is FQGNSA. The CDR3 has 17 residues. The CDR3 DNA reads as TGTGCCAGCAGCCCCGGGGCCCGCAGGGACCCATTCTACGAGCAGTACTTC. Translating gives CASSPGARRDPFYEQYF.

A few counts support this clonotype. V and J are TRBV6-6 and TRBJ2-5; D is unresolved. The V gene's germline CDR1 is MNHNY and CDR2 SVGAGI (reference sequence). The CDR3 consists of 13 residues. V was trimmed by 3 bases and J by 2 bases, leaving 7 bases between them. This CDR3 is CASSYPAQETQYF. The DNA of the CDR3 is TGTGCCAGCAGTTATCCAGCTCAAGAGACCCAGTACTTC.

CDR3 sequence reads: CASSYPRQGLYTGELFF. The DNA for the CDR3 is TGTGCCAGCAGTTACCCGAGACAGGGATTGTACACCGGGGAGCTGTTTTTT. The rearrangement uses TRBV6-2 or TRBV6-3 and TRBJ2-2, with TRBD1 matching 7 bases. V shed 2 bases and J 3 bases; nucleotides not matched to a gene: 9. Germline CDR1 and CDR2: MNHEY and SVGEGT. The CDR3 totals 17 residues.

Only a few counts were recorded for this clonotype. The chain recombines TRBV20-1 with TRBJ1-1; tentative D call: TRBD1 (5 bases). This CDR3 has 13 amino acids. Germline assignment: CDR1 DFQATT and CDR2 SNEGSKA (reference sequence). V was shortened by 5 bases and J by 10 bases, with 20 bases between the two germline ends. CDR3 sequence: CSADDPRGLVAFF. CDR3 nucleotides: TGCAGTGCTGACGACCCCCGGGGCCTGGTAGCTTTCTTT.

DNA of the CDR3: TGTGCCAGCAGTTTAATCCCCTCTGGCTATGGCTACACCTTC. This translates into CASSLIPSGYGYTF. The J gene is TRBJ1-2, the V gene TRBV12-3 or TRBV12-4; no firm D call. V was trimmed by 2 bases and J by 4 bases, leaving 11 bases between them. This CDR3 comprises 14 residues.

This clonotype appeared once. The chain has TRBV6-2 or TRBV6-3 and TRBJ2-1; no clear D. Germline CDR1 and CDR2: MNHEY and SVGEGT. The CDR3 extends over 16 amino acids. Trimming shortened V by 2 bases and J by 7 bases, and 18 bases separated the two germline ends. CDR3 sequence: CASSYRSGEIGNEQFF. CDR3 in DNA: TGTGCCAGCAGTTACAGGTCTGGGGAAATAGGGAATGAGCAGTTCTTC.

In its sample, this clonotype was seen a few times. A read error may explain this, as a much larger clone is one base away. The chain has TRBV3-1 and TRBJ2-3, with D unresolved. Per the germline V gene, CDR1 is LGHDT and CDR2 is YNNKEL (reference sequence). The V gene lost 3 bases and the J gene lost 0 bases, with 4 bases spanning the gap. The CDR3 totals 13 residues. The CDR3 is CASSHASTDTQYF. The CDR3 DNA reads TGTGCCAGCAGCCACGCTAGCACAGATACGCAGTATTTT.

This clonotype has a handful of counts. The chain is built from TRBV5-6 and TRBJ1-4; 10 nucleotides agree with TRBD1. Germline-derived CDR1 and CDR2 are SGHDT and YYEEEE. CDR3 size: 15 residues. Germline trimming cut 3 bases from V and 5 bases from J; bases unmatched to any gene: 4. The CDR3 region is CASSWGTGANEKLFF. CDR3 in DNA: TGTGCCAGCAGCTGGGGGACAGGGGCGAATGAAAAACTGTTTTTT. The complete variable domain, with remaining parts taken from reference TRBV5-6 and TRBJ1-4, reads DAGVTQSPTHLIKTRGQQVTLRCSPKSGHDTVSWYQQALGQGPQFIFQYYEEEERQRGNFPDRFSGHQFPNYSSELNVNALLLGDSALYLCASSWGTGANEKLFFGSGTQLSVL.

This clonotype was detected only a few times. The chain combines TRBV6-1 with TRBJ1-1; a weak D match, TRBD1 (6 bases). Trimming took off 6 bases at V and 2 bases at J, with 13 bases between the two ends. The CDR3 consists of 14 residues. CDR1 and CDR2 (germline): MNHNS, SASEGT. The CDR3 coding sequence is TGTGCCAGCAGGGAGGACAGAATCAACACTGAAGCTTTCTTT. Its translation is CASREDRINTEAFF.

The chain has TRBV24-1 and TRBJ2-5; 8 bases are shared with TRBD2. V was pared by 6 bases and J by 0 bases, with 5 bases of the junction left unmatched. The CDR3 loop spans 15 amino acids. Germline CDR1 KGHDR, CDR2 SFDVKD. This CDR3 is CATSSSGGNQETQYF. CDR3 nucleotide sequence: TGTGCCACCAGTTCCAGCGGGGGCAACCAAGAGACCCAGTACTTC.

This chain joins TRBV3-1 and TRBJ1-2; possible D gene TRBD1, 5 bases. Germline V gives CDR1 LGHDT, CDR2 YNNKEL (reference sequence). The CDR3 sequence is 12 residues long. V lost 2 bases and J lost 8, with 9 bases in between. As DNA, the CDR3 is TGTGCCAGCAGCCAAAGGGGCAGGGGCTACACCTTC. It encodes CASSQRGRGYTF.

CDR3 sequence: CASSEDRLYGYTF. The CDR3 DNA reads TGCGCCAGCAGTGAGGACAGATTATATGGCTACACCTTC. The chain recombines TRBV10-2 with TRBJ1-2, with TRBD1 as a possible D gene (5 bases). The CDR3 contains 13 residues. Trimming took off 2 bases at V and 5 bases at J, with 9 bases between the two ends. The germline V gene encodes CDR1 WSHSY and CDR2 SAAADI.

The chain uses TRBV18 and TRBJ2-3, with 8 positions matching TRBD1. The CDR3 extends over 12 amino acids. J gave up 11 bases and V 6 bases, and 7 bases lay outside the gene matches. CDR1 is KGHSH, CDR2 LQKENI, per germline. The CDR3 region has the DNA TGTGCCAGCTCTCCAGACAGGGGCGGGCAGTATTTT. Protein: CASSPDRGGQYF.

This chain connects TRBV12-3 or TRBV12-4 to TRBJ1-1, with D tentatively TRBD1 (5 bases). The V and J ends lost 4 bases and 3 bases respectively, with 9 bases between them. The CDR3 spans 13 residues. CDR3 nucleotides: TGTGCCAGCAGTTGGGACGTCTACACTGAAGCTTTCTTT. Amino acids: CASSWDVYTEAFF.

This clonotype has only a few counts. This chain connects TRBV2 to TRBJ1-5, with D possibly TRBD1 on 5 matching bases. Trimming removed 4 bases at V and 0 bases at J, with 7 bases between. CDR3 length equals 14 residues. Germline V gene sequence: CDR1 SNHLY, CDR2 FYNNEI. The CDR3 bases are TGTGCCAGCAGTGTTACAGGTAGCAATCAGCCCCAGCATTTT. This encodes CASSVTGSNQPQHF.

This clonotype was counted a few times. The gene calls are TRBV20-1 and TRBJ2-4; D is undetermined. From germline, CDR1 is DFQATT and CDR2 SNEGSKA (reference sequence). The CDR3 runs 12 residues. Trimming removed 4 bases at V and 1 base at J, with 5 bases between. The CDR3 sequence: CSATGAKNIQYF. CDR3 in DNA: TGCAGTGCTACCGGGGCCAAAAACATTCAGTACTTC.

The chain links TRBV20-1 to TRBJ1-5; no reliable D call. The ends were cut back, 2 bases at V and 6 bases at J, with 17 bases in the middle. CDR3 length: 15 amino acids. The germline V gene encodes CDR1 DFQATT and CDR2 SNEGSKA (reference sequence). CDR3 in DNA: TGCAGTGCTAGACAGCGGGCAGGAGGGATTCAGCCCCAGCATTTT. Translation gives CSARQRAGGIQPQHF.

This clonotype was seen more than once but under ten times. The genes are TRBV4-3 and TRBJ2-7; D is possibly TRBD1 or TRBD2 (5 bases each). The CDR3 is 15 amino acids. The germline V gene has CDR1 LGHNA and CDR2 YSLEER. V lost 2 bases to trimming and J lost 1 base, with 12 bases between them. CDR3 DNA: TGCGCCAGCAGCCAATTGAGAGGGGTTTCCTACGAGCAGTACTTC. Protein: CASSQLRGVSYEQYF.

CDR3 sequence reads: CSARGAGGLISEAFF. The CDR3 DNA sequence: TGCAGTGCTAGAGGGGCAGGGGGTTTGATTTCTGAAGCTTTCTTT. The chain uses TRBV20-1 and TRBJ1-1; 7 bases align to TRBD1. The CDR3 runs to 15 residues. Trimming removed 1 base from V and 6 bases from J; junction bases left unmatched: 11. Germline values: CDR1 DFQATT, CDR2 SNEGSKA (reference sequence).

The gene calls are TRBV7-6 and TRBJ2-1; 8 bases are a match to TRBD2. Losses at the gene ends were 1 base for V and 5 bases for J; bases not matched to a gene: 7. This CDR3 contains 16 residues. CDR1 is SGHVS, CDR2 FNYEAQ, per germline. Written as DNA, the CDR3 is TGTGCCAGCAGCTTAGGAGGACTAGCTTCGGACAATGAGCAGTTCTTC. Protein sequence: CASSLGGLASDNEQFF.

The rearrangement joins TRBV29-1 to TRBJ2-1, with D possibly TRBD2 on 5 matching bases. The CDR3 sequence is 13 residues long. The V end lost 3 bases, the J end lost 8 bases, and 14 bases lay between the germline ends. The germline gives CDR1 SQVTM, CDR2 ANQGSEA. CDR3 sequence (DNA): TGCAGCGTTGATGTAGGAGGTAGGGATGAGCAGTTCTTC. This gives the protein CSVDVGGRDEQFF.

The gene calls are TRBV18 and TRBJ2-3; possibly TRBD1 for D (6 bases). V lost 4 bases and J 5 bases, leaving 7 bases between the germline ends. The germline gives CDR1 KGHSH, CDR2 LQKENI. CDR3 length: 12 residues. The CDR3 DNA reads TGTGCCAGCTCACGACAGGAAGATACGCAGTATTTT. Protein product: CASSRQEDTQYF. Supplemented by reference TRBV18 and TRBJ2-3, the full variable domain reads NAGVMQNPRHLVRRRGQEARLRCSPMKGHSHVYWYRQLPEEGLKFMVYLQKENIIDESGMPKERFSAEFPKEGPSILRIQQVVRGDSAAYFCASSRQEDTQYFGPGTRLTVL.

This clonotype showed up just a few times. The genes are TRBV20-1 and TRBJ2-5; 7 bases map to TRBD2. Germline V CDR1 and CDR2: DFQATT, SNEGSKA (reference sequence). Trimming at V came to 3 bases and at J to 4 bases, leaving 8 bases not matched to a gene. The CDR3 is 14 amino acids. The CDR3 region has the DNA TGCAGTGCTAGGGCTAGCGGCGTGGGAGAGACCCAGTACTTC. This sequence encodes CSARASGVGETQYF.

The chain joins TRBV5-1 to TRBJ1-2; 7 nucleotides line up with TRBD1. Germline V gives CDR1 SGHRS, CDR2 YFSETQ. This CDR3 has 16 residues. The V segment lost 1 base and the J segment 4 bases; nucleotides outside the gene matches: 10. This CDR3 is CASSLTGEYGGYGYTF. The CDR3 nucleotides are TGCGCCAGCAGCTTGACAGGGGAATATGGTGGCTATGGCTACACCTTC.

V gene TRBV6-2 or TRBV6-3 combines with J gene TRBJ1-5, with D unresolved. Germline lookup yields CDR1 MNHEY and CDR2 SVGEGT. The CDR3 extends over 14 amino acids. Between the trimmed V and J ends, which lost 2 bases and 0 bases, there was a span of 5 bases. CDR3 in amino acids: CASSYKSSNQPQHF. In DNA form, the CDR3 reads TGTGCCAGCAGTTACAAGAGTAGCAATCAGCCCCAGCATTTT.